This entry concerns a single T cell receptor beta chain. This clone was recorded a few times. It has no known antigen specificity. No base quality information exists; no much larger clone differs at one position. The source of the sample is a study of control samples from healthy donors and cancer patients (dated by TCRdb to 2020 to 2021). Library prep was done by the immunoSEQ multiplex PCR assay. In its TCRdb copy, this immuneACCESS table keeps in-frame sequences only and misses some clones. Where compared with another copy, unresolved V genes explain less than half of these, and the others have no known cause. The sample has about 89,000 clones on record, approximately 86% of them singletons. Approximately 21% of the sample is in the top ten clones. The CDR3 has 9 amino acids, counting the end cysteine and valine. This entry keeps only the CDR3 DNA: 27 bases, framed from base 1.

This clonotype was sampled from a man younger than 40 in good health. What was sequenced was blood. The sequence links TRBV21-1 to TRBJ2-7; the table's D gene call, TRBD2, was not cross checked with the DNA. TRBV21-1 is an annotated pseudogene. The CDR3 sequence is CASSDEQYV. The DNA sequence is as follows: TGTGCCAGCTCCGACGAGCAGTACGTC.